Below, 3 T cell receptor beta chains from the same sample are listed, as sequenced in a study of beta chain features in type 1 diabetes. All of the isolated RNA was reverse transcribed, so expressed TCRB transcripts were sequenced. The repertoire was sequenced with immunoSEQ multiplex PCR; TCRdb's copy has only in-frame clones and lacks some. The table records around 240,000 clones, 9.6% of them present only once. Sequencing was done on a sample of naive CD4+ T cells from blood. The receptors were sampled from a woman under 30 in good health.

V is TRBV9 and J is TRBJ2-7, with TRBD2 matching 8 bases. The CDR3 has 14 amino acids. The ends lost 4 bases at V and 6 bases at J; junction bases unmatched: 9. Per germline, CDR1 SGDLS and CDR2 YYNGEE. CDR3 protein: CASSSLGLATEQYF. CDR3 sequence (DNA): TGTGCCAGCAGCTCCCTAGGACTAGCTACCGAGCAGTACTTC.

The rearrangement links TRBV5-1 to TRBJ2-5, with TRBD1 matching 8 bases. The length of the CDR3 is 16 residues. Looked up from germline, CDR1 is SGHRS and CDR2 is YFSETQ. With 0 bases clipped from V and 5 bases from J, the junction kept 9 bases outside the gene matches. CDR3 in DNA: TGCGCCAGCAGCTTGGCCCAGGGGGCCGATTGGGAGACCCAGTACTTC. This sequence encodes CASSLAQGADWETQYF.

This clone appeared a few times. V usage is TRBV19 and J usage is TRBJ2-7; maybe TRBD2 (5 bases). Germline CDR1 is LNHDA and CDR2 is SQIVND (reference sequence). The CDR3 runs to 13 residues. V lost 3 bases to trimming and J lost 2 bases, with 8 bases between them. Here the CDR3 reads CASSIGRPYEQYF. CDR3 bases: TGTGCCAGTAGTATTGGGAGACCCTACGAGCAGTACTTC.